This is a list of T cell receptor beta chains from one sample in a study of cytomegalovirus exposure and HLA in healthy donors. TCRdb keeps only in-frame clones here, not all; method: immunoSEQ multiplex PCR. The sample has roughly 200,000 clones, roughly 85% seen once. The sequenced sample consisted of PBMCs. These receptor sequences come from a woman aged 45-65 years in good health and CMV-seronegative. The conserved cysteine and the conserved F or W are not part of the CDR3 here.

cdr3_length j_call v_call cdr3_aa
11 TRBJ1-5 TRBV4-2 ASRQDSNQPQH
9 TRBJ1-1 TRBV30 AWTVNTEAF
11 TRBJ1-1 TRBV19 ASSEREGTEAF
13 TRBJ2-1 TRBV2 ASITGLADNNEQF
14 TRBJ1-2 TRBV7-2 ASSLGGRGPPYGYT
12 TRBJ1-2 TRBV28 AHKRGEANYGYT
13 TRBJ2-7 TRBV6-6 ASSYPGQGAYEQY
11 TRBJ2-2 TRBV5-1 ASSLQLTGELF
12 TRBJ2-7 TRBV6-6 ASSRGQGTYEQY
10 TRBJ2-1 TRBV19 ASISTSGGQF
11 TRBJ2-7 TRBV11-1 ASSSDWYNEQY
13 TRBJ2-6 TRBV9 ASSVLGAGANVLT
13 TRBJ1-2 TRBV5-4 ASAAVQGTNYGYT
13 TRBJ2-1 TRBV2 ASSFLAGGYNEQF
13 TRBJ2-3 TRBV15 ATSRDGRDPDTQY
14 TRBJ2-3 TRBV28 ASRRNTGRAVDTQY
11 TRBJ1-1 TRBV9 ASSLLLNTEAF
13 TRBJ2-1 TRBV4-2 ASGLASSIYNEQF
14 TRBJ2-2 TRBV5-1 ASSWRTGGSTGELF
15 TRBJ2-5 TRBV7-2 ASSFQREGRRWETQY
17 TRBJ2-7 TRBV5-1 ASSPGQEADMEYYYEQY
12 TRBJ2-1 TRBV7-9 SSSLMVWGDEQF
10 TRBJ2-5 TRBV10-3 AISGLQETQY
18 TRBJ2-1 TRBV15 ATSRGGTSGRGPPNNEQF
13 TRBJ1-3 TRBV5-1 ASSSSTSSGNTIY
16 TRBJ2-5 TRBV30 AWAKGTSATSIQETQY
9 TRBJ2-7 TRBV7-2 ASSAAYEQY
16 TRBJ2-1 TRBV11-1 ASSLRLSTGGPSNEQF
14 TRBJ2-3 TRBV6-4 ASSETGGSSTDTQY
13 TRBJ1-1 TRBV7-9 ASSSTGDPGEVAF
14 TRBJ2-2 TRBV5-1 ASSLSGGLNTGELF
9 TRBJ2-7 TRBV6-5 ASTGGYEQY
13 TRBJ1-2 TRBV27 ASSPHQDSYYGYT
16 TRBJ2-5 TRBV7-9 ASSLEREEQGMLETQY
13 TRBJ1-2 TRBV6-1 ASSEALGSNYGYT
12 TRBJ2-3 TRBV5-6 ASSLTRNTDTQY
12 TRBJ2-2 TRBV7-9 ASSDTGHTGELF
15 TRBJ2-1 TRBV4-1 ASSHGLARGLEGEQF
10 TRBJ1-2 TRBV11-2 ASSLGDSGYT